This T cell receptor beta chain was profiled in a study of human T cells and chemical hapten exposure. The study's findings and limits: The count of PT1 expanded TCRs correlated positively with patch test score.

Time point noted: patch test 1, 2 weeks after DPC sensitization. As to treatment: therapeutic diphenylcyclopropenone sensitization with weekly scalp DPC. Comments on this clonotype: Its antigen is not identified.

TCRdb ran MiXCR on the RACE reads and lists one entry per CDR3 protein. The data show just under 350,000 distinct CDR3 sequences, roughly 6.9% seen once. CDR3 length equals 14 residues. Germline loops: CDR1 SGHDT, CDR2 YYEEEE. The trim removed 6 bases at V and 7 bases at J, leaving 5 bases unmatched. The J gene is TRBJ2-1, the V gene TRBV5-6, with 12 bases aligning to TRBD2. The clonotype originates from a woman aged 18-29 years with alopecia areata. Some clones in this sample may be carry-over from other donors' samples. The sample consisted of whole blood, taken in connection with sensitization to the hapten diphenylcyclopropenone (DPC). Here the CDR3 reads CASMRTSGVNEQFF. The CDR3 DNA is TGTGCCAGCATGAGGACTAGCGGGGTAAATGAGCAGTTCTTC.